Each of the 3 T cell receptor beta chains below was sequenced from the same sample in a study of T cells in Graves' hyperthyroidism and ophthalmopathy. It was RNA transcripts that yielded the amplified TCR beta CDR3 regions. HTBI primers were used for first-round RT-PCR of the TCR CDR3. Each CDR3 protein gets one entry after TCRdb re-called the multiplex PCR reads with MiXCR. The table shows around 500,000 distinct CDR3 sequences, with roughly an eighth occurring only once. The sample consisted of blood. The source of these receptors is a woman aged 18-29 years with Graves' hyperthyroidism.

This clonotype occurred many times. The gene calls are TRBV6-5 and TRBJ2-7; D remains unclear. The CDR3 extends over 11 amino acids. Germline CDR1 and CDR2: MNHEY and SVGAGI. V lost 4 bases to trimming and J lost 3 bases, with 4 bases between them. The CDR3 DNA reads TGTGCCAGCAGTTCCTACTACGAGCAGTACTTC. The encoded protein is CASSSYYEQYF.

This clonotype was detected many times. In nucleotides, the CDR3 is TGTGCCATCAGTGAGTCGGACGCCTACCGCGATGAGCAGTTCTTC. Protein sequence: CAISESDAYRDEQFF. The V call is TRBV10-3, the J call TRBJ2-1; D uncertain. V lost 0 bases and J lost 8, with 14 bases in between. Germline V gene sequence: CDR1 ENHRY, CDR2 SYGVKD. The CDR3 has 15 residues.

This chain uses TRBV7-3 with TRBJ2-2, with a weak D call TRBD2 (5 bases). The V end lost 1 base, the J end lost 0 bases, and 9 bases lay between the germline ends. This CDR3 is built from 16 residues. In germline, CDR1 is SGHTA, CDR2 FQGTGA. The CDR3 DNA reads TGTGCCAGCAGCTTAAGTGGGAGTCCGAACACCGGGGAGCTGTTTTTT. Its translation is CASSLSGSPNTGELFF.